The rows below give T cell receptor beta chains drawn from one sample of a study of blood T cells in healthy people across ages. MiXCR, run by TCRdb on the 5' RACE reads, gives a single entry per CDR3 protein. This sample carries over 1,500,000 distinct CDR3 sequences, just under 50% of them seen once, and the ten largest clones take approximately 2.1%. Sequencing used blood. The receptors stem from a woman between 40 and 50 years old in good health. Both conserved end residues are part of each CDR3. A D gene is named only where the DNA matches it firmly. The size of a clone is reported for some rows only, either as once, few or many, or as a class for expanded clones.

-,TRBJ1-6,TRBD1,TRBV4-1,TGCGCCAGCAGCCAAGAAATCGGGACAGTTAATTCACCCCTCCACTTT,CASSQEIGTVNSPLHF
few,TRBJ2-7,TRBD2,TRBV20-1,TGCAGTGCCCTTACTAGCGGGGGGCCATGGGAGCAGTACTTC,CSALTSGGPWEQYF
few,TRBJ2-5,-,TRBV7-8,TGTGCCAGCAGCCCTTTCCGGGACGAAGAGACCCAGTACTTC,CASSPFRDEETQYF
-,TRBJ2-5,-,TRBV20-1,TGCAGTGCTAAAAACGCGGGGGCAGAGACCCAGTACTTC,CSAKNAGAETQYF
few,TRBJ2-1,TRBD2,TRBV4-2,TGTGCCAGCAGCCAGGGACTATTTGAGCAGTTCTTC,CASSQGLFEQFF
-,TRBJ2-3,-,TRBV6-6,TGTGCCGGCAGTGCCCGGGCAACTAGCACAGATACGCAGTATTTT,CAGSARATSTDTQYF
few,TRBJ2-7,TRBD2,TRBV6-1,TGTGCCAGCAGTGAACCGGTACTTAGGGCGGGGGTTTACGAGCAGTACTTC,CASSEPVLRAGVYEQYF
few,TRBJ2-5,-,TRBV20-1,TGCAGTGCTGTGATGTTAGGGCCTCGGAAGACCCAGTACTTC,CSAVMLGPRKTQYF
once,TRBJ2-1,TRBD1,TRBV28,TGTGCCAGCAGGTTAGGGGGCGTAGGTGAGCAGTTCTTC,CASRLGGVGEQFF
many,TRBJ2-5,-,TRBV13,TGTGCCAGCAGCCACGGGACGGACCAAGAGACCCAGTACTTC,CASSHGTDQETQYF
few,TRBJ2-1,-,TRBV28,TGTGCCAGCACCCCCGTTATCTACAATGAGCAGTTCTTC,CASTPVIYNEQFF
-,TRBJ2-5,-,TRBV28,TGTGCCAGCAGGGGGGGACAGTTCCAAGAGACCCAGTACTTC,CASRGGQFQETQYF
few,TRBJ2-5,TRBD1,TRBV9,TGTGCCAGCAGCCTCCGCGGACAGGGGACAGAGACCCAGTACTTC,CASSLRGQGTETQYF
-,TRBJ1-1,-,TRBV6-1,TGTGCCAGCAGTGAAGTCTACAGGTTGAACACTGAAGCTTTCTTT,CASSEVYRLNTEAFF
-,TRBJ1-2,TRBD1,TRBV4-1,TGCGCCACCCAGGGGGGGTCTGGCTACACCTTC,CATQGGSGYTF
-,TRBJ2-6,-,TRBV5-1,TGCGCCAGCAGCTTGCAGGCCCCTCACTCTGGGGCCAACGTCCTGACTTTC,CASSLQAPHSGANVLTF
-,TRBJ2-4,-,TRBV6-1,TGTGCCAGCGGAGACAGAGCCAAAAACATTCAGTACTTC,CASGDRAKNIQYF
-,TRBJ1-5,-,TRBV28,TGTGCCAGCAATAGAGGGGGAACTCAGCCCCAGCATTTT,CASNRGGTQPQHF
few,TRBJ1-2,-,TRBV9,TGTGCCAGCAGCCCCTTGGGGCGGCCGTCGGCGGTGGGCTACACCTTC,CASSPLGRPSAVGYTF
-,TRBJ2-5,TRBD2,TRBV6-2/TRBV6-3,TGTGCCAGCACCTATTTAGCGGGGGGGCAAGAGACCCAGTACTTC,CASTYLAGGQETQYF
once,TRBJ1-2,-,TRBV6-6,TGTGCCAGCAATTGGGACGGAGCTAACTATGGCTACACCTTC,CASNWDGANYGYTF
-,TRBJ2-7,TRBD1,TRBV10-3,TGTGCCACCCAAGGGGGCTCCCACGAGCAGTACTTC,CATQGGSHEQYF
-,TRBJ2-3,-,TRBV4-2,TGTGCCAGCAGGCCTCCCAGGGCGACAGATACGCAGTATTTT,CASRPPRATDTQYF
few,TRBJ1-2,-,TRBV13,TGTGCCAGCAGCCCCTCGATGGGGGGCTATGGCTACACCTTC,CASSPSMGGYGYTF
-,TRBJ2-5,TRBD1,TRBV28,TGTGCCAGTGACCGGGACATCCCAGCAGGGGGCAACGAGGAGACCCAGTACTTC,CASDRDIPAGGNEETQYF
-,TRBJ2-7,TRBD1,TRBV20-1,TGCAGTGCTAGAGATGGTTCCAGGGGGCTCTACGAGCAGTACTTC,CSARDGSRGLYEQYF
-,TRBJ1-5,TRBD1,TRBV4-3,TGCGCCAGCAGCGAAGACAGGGCGGGCAATCAGCCCCAGCATTTT,CASSEDRAGNQPQHF
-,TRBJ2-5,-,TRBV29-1,TGCAGCGTTGCCCCCGTCGGGGAAAATGAGCAGTACTTC,CSVAPVGENEQYF
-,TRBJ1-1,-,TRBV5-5,TGTGCCAGCTCCTACCTGGGGTATTCCACTGAAGCTTTCTTT,CASSYLGYSTEAFF
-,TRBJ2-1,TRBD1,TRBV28,TGTGCCAGCCGCGACTCCGGGACAGGGATTGGTGAGCAGTTCTTC,CASRDSGTGIGEQFF
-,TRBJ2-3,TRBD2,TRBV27,TGTGCCAGCAGTTGGGGAGGGAAGTTTACAGATACGCAGTATTTT,CASSWGGKFTDTQYF
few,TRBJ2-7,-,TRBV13,TGTGCCAGCAGCTTAGGGAGGTTGGGCTACGAGCAGTACTTC,CASSLGRLGYEQYF
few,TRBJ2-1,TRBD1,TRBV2,TGTGCCACGGGACAGGGACCCCCAGTCTCCGATGAGCAGTTCTTC,CATGQGPPVSDEQFF
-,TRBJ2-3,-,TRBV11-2,TGTGCCAACAGCTTGGTCGTTGTGGGGGAACTATATACGCAGTATTTT,CANSLVVVGELYTQYF
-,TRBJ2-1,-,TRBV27,TGTGCCAGCGGAACGACTCCCTACAATGAGCAGTTCTTC,CASGTTPYNEQFF
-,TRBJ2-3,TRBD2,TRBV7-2,TGTGCCAGCAGCAATCGGGGGGGCCGAGGTGATACGCAGTATTTT,CASSNRGGRGDTQYF
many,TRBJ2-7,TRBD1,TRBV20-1,TGCAGTGCTAGAGGTGATGGACAGGGCCGCTCCTACGAGCAGTACTTC,CSARGDGQGRSYEQYF
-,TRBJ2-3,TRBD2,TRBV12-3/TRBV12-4,TGTGCCAGCAGTTTGTTAGCGGGGGATGGCACAGATACGCAGTATTTT,CASSLLAGDGTDTQYF
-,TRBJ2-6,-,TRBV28,TGTGCCAGCAGGACCATCGGCGGCTCTGGGGCCAACGTCCTGACTTTC,CASRTIGGSGANVLTF
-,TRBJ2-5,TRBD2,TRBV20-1,TGCAGTGCCCCCCCCTCTAGCGGGGGGATAAAAGAGACCCAGTACTTC,CSAPPSSGGIKETQYF
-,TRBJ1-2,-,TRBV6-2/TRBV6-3,TGTGCCAGCAGTCAGAATGACAGGATTAACTATGGCTACACCTTC,CASSQNDRINYGYTF